These 9 T cell receptor beta chains were all obtained from the same sample, sequenced in a study of T cell clones after liver transplantation. The method was immunoSEQ multiplex PCR; TCRdb's version includes in-frame clones alone and lacks a portion of them. The profile covers tens of thousands of clones, with around four fifths appearing a single time and 2.5% to 3% taken by the ten largest. Sequencing was performed on CD4+ T cells from blood, taken at the 22-month timepoint. These receptors were obtained from a human patient who received a liver transplant. Some T cells may have originated in the graft donor.

This chain links TRBV30 with TRBJ1-3, with TRBD1 identical over 8 bases. This CDR3 is 14 amino acids long. V lost 3 bases, J lost 9 bases, and 10 bases stayed unmatched. Germline lookup yields CDR1 GTSNPN and CDR2 SVGIG (reference sequence). The CDR3 coding sequence is TGTGCCTGGAGCGGGACAGGAGGGGGAGGCACCATATATTTT. It specifies CAWSGTGGGGTIYF.

The genes are TRBV30 and TRBJ2-7; 7 nucleotides line up with TRBD1. CDR3 size: 12 residues. The germline V gene encodes CDR1 GTSNPN and CDR2 SVGIG (reference sequence). The J segment lost 2 bases and the V segment lost 5 bases, leaving 3 bases of the junction unmatched. The CDR3 DNA reads TGTGCCTGGGAAGGACAGGCCTACGAGCAGTACTTC. Amino acid sequence: CAWEGQAYEQYF.

The chain is built from TRBV7-3 and TRBJ2-2, with unresolved D. Between the trimmed V and J ends, which lost 5 bases and 3 bases, there was a span of 10 bases. The CDR3 extends over 14 amino acids. Looked up from germline, CDR1 is SGHTA and CDR2 is FQGTGA. CDR3 in DNA: TGTGCCAGCAGCCGTAGGTCCGACACCGGGGAGCTGTTTTTT. It is translated as CASSRRSDTGELFF.

The rearrangement links TRBV29-1 to TRBJ1-2; a weak D match, TRBD1 (5 bases). Trimming removed 4 bases from V and 8 bases from J, with 8 bases in between. This CDR3 region has 10 residues. Germline CDR1 and CDR2: SQVTM and ANQGSEA. The CDR3 region has the DNA TGCAGCGTTGTCCAGGGAGGCTACACCTTC. Translating it yields CSVVQGGYTF.

V and J are TRBV5-4 and TRBJ2-2; perhaps TRBD1 as D (6 bases). This CDR3 comprises 15 residues. Per germline, CDR1 SGHNT and CDR2 YYREEE (reference sequence). Between the trimmed V and J ends, which lost 4 bases and 7 bases, there was a span of 17 bases. This CDR3 reads CASSATGMGIGELFF. CDR3 sequence (DNA): TGTGCCAGCAGCGCCACAGGGATGGGAATCGGGGAGCTGTTTTTT.

The chain joins TRBV19 to TRBJ2-1; no reliable D call. Germline V gene lookup returns CDR1 LNHDA and CDR2 SQIVND (reference sequence). Trimming left V 7 bases short and J 8 bases short, with 18 bases between. The CDR3 is made up of 14 amino acids. The CDR3 region is CASKRDTQGHEQFF. Written as DNA, the CDR3 is TGTGCCAGTAAGAGAGACACCCAAGGACATGAGCAGTTCTTC.

The CDR3 DNA reads TGTGCCAGCAGCCCTACAGGGGGCTCCTACAATGAGCAGTTCTTC. This codes for CASSPTGGSYNEQFF. The chain recombines TRBV7-2 with TRBJ2-1; 8 nucleotides align to TRBD1. The CDR3 sequence is 15 residues long. With V trimmed by 5 bases and J by 0 bases, 3 bases remained unmatched. Germline CDR1 and CDR2: SGHTA and FQGNSA.

The chain uses TRBV5-1 and TRBJ1-5; a possible D gene is TRBD1 (5 bases). Trimming shortened V by 0 bases and J by 2 bases, and 18 bases separated the two germline ends. CDR3 size: 18 residues. The germline V gene encodes CDR1 SGHRS and CDR2 YFSETQ. Written as DNA, the CDR3 is TGCGCCAGCAGCTTGGCCCTTCAGGGAAAGGTGGGCAATCAGCCCCAGCATTTT. Amino acid sequence: CASSLALQGKVGNQPQHF.

The genes are TRBV4-1 and TRBJ1-5; D gene unclear. The CDR3 contains 16 residues. Germline-derived CDR1 and CDR2 are MGHRA and YSYEKL. V lost 0 bases and J 0 bases, leaving 9 bases between the germline ends. CDR3 in DNA: TGCGCCAGCAGCCAAGATTCAGGTTATAGCAATCAGCCCCAGCATTTT. It encodes CASSQDSGYSNQPQHF.